The 25 T cell receptor beta chains reported below all come from one sample, sequenced in a study of T cells expressing NK-cell markers. For each CDR3 protein, TCRdb gives one entry from its re-call of the 5' RACE reads, without DNA. In all, the sample yields more than 120,000 distinct CDR3 sequences. Sequenced input: blood T cells: a sorted CD56 or NKG2C T cell subset, CD4+ or CD8+ T cells, or bulk PBMC T cells (not recorded which). Every receptor here comes from a man between 18 and 29 years old in good health.

The chain's CDR3 is CASSQTGIQGGYTF. The chain is built from TRBV4-1 and TRBJ1-2; there is no DNA to check the TCRdb D call of TRBD1. Germline V CDR1 and CDR2: MGHRA, YSYEKL. The CDR3 is made up of 14 amino acids.

Here the CDR3 reads CASSIGGLQETQYF. The genes are TRBV19 and TRBJ2-5. The germline gives CDR1 LNHDA, CDR2 SQIVND (reference sequence). The CDR3 has 14 residues. The whole variable domain, filled in from reference TRBV19 and TRBJ2-5, reads DGGITQSPKYLFRKEGQNVTLSCEQNLNHDAMYWYRQDPGQGLRLIYYSQIVNDFQKGDIAEGYSVSREKKESFPLTVTSAQKNPTAFYLCASSIGGLQETQYFGPGTRLLVL.

The chain joins TRBV5-1 to TRBJ2-3; TCRdb lists TRBD2, though no DNA is available to test this call. Germline V gene sequence: CDR1 SGHRS, CDR2 YFSETQ. The CDR3 runs to 16 residues. CDR3: CASSLDYRELPDTQYF. Together with reference TRBV5-1 and TRBJ2-3, the CDR3 gives the full variable domain: KAGVTQTPRYLIKTRGQQVTLSCSPISGHRSVSWYQQTPGQGLQFLFEYFSETQRNKGNFPGRFSGRQFSNSRSEMNVSTLELGDSALYLCASSLDYRELPDTQYFGPGTRLTVL.

This chain links TRBV29-1 with TRBJ2-2; the D gene TCRdb calls, TRBD1, cannot be checked with no DNA. CDR3 length: 13 residues. The germline gives CDR1 SQVTM, CDR2 ANQGSEA. The CDR3 here is CSVGGTRTGELFF.

J is TRBJ2-1 and V is TRBV3-1; the D call of TRBD2 rests on TCRdb alone, since no DNA is present to check it. CDR3 length: 13 amino acids. Germline lookup yields CDR1 LGHDT and CDR2 YNNKEL (reference sequence). The CDR3 is CASRTSGSDEQFF.

The rearrangement links TRBV29-1 to TRBJ2-1; TCRdb's D gene call, TRBD1, goes unchecked for lack of DNA. The CDR3 extends over 11 amino acids. Germline V gene lookup returns CDR1 SQVTM and CDR2 ANQGSEA. The chain's CDR3 is CSVQRGNEQFF.

The genes are TRBV7-2 and TRBJ1-2. Germline CDR1 SGHTA, CDR2 FQGNSA. The CDR3 extends over 15 amino acids. CDR3 amino acids: CASADLGTMVHGYTF.

V is TRBV12-3 or TRBV12-4 and J is TRBJ2-4; lacking DNA, the TRBD2 call made by TCRdb goes unchecked. There are 15 residues in the CDR3. The CDR3: CASSARPVAKNIQYF.

The CDR3 spells CATSDLGGGEETQYF. This chain connects TRBV24-1 to TRBJ2-5; TCRdb names TRBD1, which stays unverified in the absence of DNA. Germline CDR1 reads KGHDR; CDR2 reads SFDVKD. The CDR3 length is 15 residues.

This chain joins TRBV4-2 and TRBJ2-1. CDR3 size: 18 residues. Germline V gene sequence: CDR1 LGHNA, CDR2 YNFKEQ. The CDR3 sequence: CASSQDPKWASSYNEQFF.

The chain uses TRBV14 and TRBJ2-1; TCRdb proposes TRBD2, but this gene call is untestable without DNA. Germline CDR1 is SGHDN and CDR2 is FVKESK. This CDR3 is built from 14 residues. The CDR3 spells CASSLRGFYNEQFF.

The chain has TRBV20-1 and TRBJ2-2; TCRdb picks TRBD1, but there is no DNA to check that call. Per the germline V gene, CDR1 is DFQATT and CDR2 is SNEGSKA (reference sequence). CDR3 length: 16 residues. The CDR3 protein is CSARERDRGNTGELFF.

The chain is built from TRBV12-3 or TRBV12-4 and TRBJ2-1; with no DNA, the TCRdb D assignment of TRBD2 cannot be verified. The CDR3 length is 17 residues. The CDR3 here is CASSHPGLAGVYNEQFF.

The chain has TRBV24-1 and TRBJ2-1; TCRdb gives TRBD2 as the D gene, but with no DNA this cannot be confirmed. The length of the CDR3 is 14 residues. CDR1 and CDR2 from the germline V gene are KGHDR and SFDVKD. The CDR3 reads CATSSPGLAGGQFF.

The chain is built from TRBV29-1 and TRBJ2-3; the D call from TCRdb, TRBD1, cannot be confirmed without DNA. CDR1 is SQVTM and CDR2 is ANQGSEA in the germline V gene. CDR3 length equals 17 residues. The CDR3 protein is CSVEDLPSSRDGDTQYF.

The V gene is TRBV4-3, the J gene TRBJ2-2; TCRdb picks TRBD2, but there is no DNA to check that call. The CDR3 is made up of 15 amino acids. Germline loops: CDR1 LGHNA, CDR2 YSLEER. The chain's CDR3 is CASSQPLAGIGELFF.

The chain employs TRBV4-3 and TRBJ2-1; TCRdb reports TRBD2, a call that lacks DNA to check it against. The CDR3 loop spans 17 amino acids. The germline V gene encodes CDR1 LGHNA and CDR2 YSLEER. CDR3 residues: CASSQDPTSGTYNEQFF.

The gene calls are TRBV24-1 and TRBJ2-5; the D gene TCRdb calls, TRBD1, cannot be checked with no DNA. This CDR3 is built from 16 residues. Germline assignment: CDR1 KGHDR and CDR2 SFDVKD. CDR3 protein: CATSDPNRGPREPQYF.

The chain joins TRBV7-8 to TRBJ1-3. The CDR3 runs 17 residues. Germline CDR1 SGHVS, CDR2 FQNEAQ. This CDR3 reads CASSPSLREAKGNTIYF.

The rearrangement joins TRBV4-1 to TRBJ2-4; TCRdb outputs TRBD1, but without DNA this stays unchecked. There are 14 residues in the CDR3. The germline V gene encodes CDR1 MGHRA and CDR2 YSYEKL. CDR3 residues: CASSPRQGQNIQYF.

The chain links TRBV4-1 to TRBJ2-2; lacking DNA, the TRBD2 call made by TCRdb goes unchecked. Germline assignment: CDR1 MGHRA and CDR2 YSYEKL. This CDR3 is 13 amino acids long. CDR3: CASSQGLAGDLFF.

V is TRBV10-3 and J is TRBJ2-1; TCRdb's D call, TRBD1, is unchecked because there is no DNA. The CDR3 contains 14 residues. CDR1 ENHRY and CDR2 SYGVKD come from the germline V gene. The CDR3: CAISDNRDGDEQFF.

The genes are TRBV12-3 or TRBV12-4 and TRBJ2-6. CDR3 length: 14 residues. Here the CDR3 reads CASSSTVGANVLTF.

The V gene is TRBV12-3 or TRBV12-4, the J gene TRBJ2-1; without DNA, the TCRdb call of TRBD1 cannot be checked. The CDR3 runs to 14 residues. The CDR3 sequence is CASRSAPAPGEQFF.

The CDR3 here is CASSTPDRGTEAFF. The chain links TRBV19 to TRBJ1-1; TCRdb picks TRBD1, but there is no DNA to check that call. Looked up from germline, CDR1 is LNHDA and CDR2 is SQIVND (reference sequence). The CDR3 is 14 amino acids. Drawing the rest from reference TRBV19 and TRBJ1-1, the complete variable domain is DGGITQSPKYLFRKEGQNVTLSCEQNLNHDAMYWYRQDPGQGLRLIYYSQIVNDFQKGDIAEGYSVSREKKESFPLTVTSAQKNPTAFYLCASSTPDRGTEAFFGQGTRLTVV.